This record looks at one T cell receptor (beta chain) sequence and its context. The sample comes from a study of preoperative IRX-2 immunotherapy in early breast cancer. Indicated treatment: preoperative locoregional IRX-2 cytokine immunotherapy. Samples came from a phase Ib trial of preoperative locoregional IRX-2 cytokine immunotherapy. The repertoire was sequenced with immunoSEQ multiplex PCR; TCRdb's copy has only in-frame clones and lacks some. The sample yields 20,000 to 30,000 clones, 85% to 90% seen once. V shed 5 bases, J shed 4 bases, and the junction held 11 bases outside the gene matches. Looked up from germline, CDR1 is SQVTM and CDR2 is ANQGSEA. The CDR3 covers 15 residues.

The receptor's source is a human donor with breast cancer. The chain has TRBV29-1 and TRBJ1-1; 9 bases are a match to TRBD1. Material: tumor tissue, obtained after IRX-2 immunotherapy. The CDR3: CSVPGTGSTLTEAFF. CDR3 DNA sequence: TGCAGCGTTCCTGGGACAGGGTCGACGCTCACTGAAGCTTTCTTT.